This record covers a single TCR beta chain. This sample stems from a study of early T cells in non-severe SARS-CoV-2 infection. At the level of the study: RNA in bulk from unsorted whole blood was sequenced, and chains were unpaired.

Using its own MiXCR run on the 5' RACE reads, TCRdb lists one record per CDR3 protein. The sample contains about 90,000 distinct CDR3 sequences, approximately 15% of which appear only once. V shed 5 bases, J shed 3 bases, and the junction held 10 bases outside the gene matches. Germline V gene lookup returns CDR1 KGHSH and CDR2 LQKENI. The length of the CDR3 is 15 residues. The sequenced sample consisted of whole blood. This receptor was taken from an adult who was a healthcare worker with PCR-confirmed SARS-CoV-2 infection or an uninfected control (not recorded which). This chain links TRBV18 with TRBJ2-7, with 7 nucleotides matching TRBD1. The chain's CDR3 is CASSWGDGTDYEQYF. CDR3 nucleotides: TGTGCCAGCTCATGGGGCGATGGGACAGACTACGAGCAGTACTTC.